This T cell receptor (beta chain) was recorded in a study of cytomegalovirus exposure and HLA in healthy donors. General study results and limits: The authors listed some 160 TCR beta chains as cytomegalovirus-associated.

PCR involved 60 Vbeta and 13 Jbeta primers. Sequencing was performed with immunoSEQ multiplex PCR; in TCRdb, only in-frame clones are kept and a portion is missing. The sample records over 60,000 clones, roughly 75% being singletons. In germline, CDR1 is SQVTM, CDR2 ANQGSEA. V lost 4 bases and J 0 bases, leaving 13 bases between the germline ends. This CDR3 is built from 15 residues. For this clone: What it binds is unknown.

Sequenced material: PBMCs. J is TRBJ2-1 and V is TRBV29-1; the D gene is possibly TRBD1 (5 bases). This clonotype was sampled from a woman in her 30s in good health and CMV-seropositive. The CDR3 DNA is TGCAGCGTTGGGGGCGTCACGAGCTCCTACAATGAGCAGTTCTTC. Residues: CSVGGVTSSYNEQFF.